These 19 T cell receptor beta chains were all obtained from the same sample, sequenced in a study of blood T cell repertoires in COVID-19. Clones were sequenced by immunoSEQ multiplex PCR, and TCRdb holds only the in-frame ones, with some missing. In the table there are 120,000 to 150,000 clones, over 80% of which are singletons. Sequenced: PBMCs or T cells enriched from blood (not recorded which). These receptor sequences come from a woman aged 40 to 49 who had recovered from COVID-19.

This clone was observed once. The V call is TRBV30, the J call TRBJ2-6; D is possibly TRBD2 (5 bases). Germline V lookup: CDR1 GTSNPN, CDR2 SVGIG (reference sequence). The CDR3 contains 13 residues. The V gene lost 5 bases and the J gene lost 0 bases, with 5 bases spanning the gap. The chain's CDR3 is CAWGLSGANVLTF. CDR3 DNA: TGTGCCTGGGGACTCTCTGGGGCCAACGTCCTGACTTTC.

This rearrangement joins TRBV27 to TRBJ1-2; D remains unclear. In germline, CDR1 is MNHEY, CDR2 SMNVEV (reference sequence). V was pared by 1 base and J by 5 bases, with 8 bases between. This CDR3 has 13 amino acids. CDR3 amino acids: CASSLFSGYGYTF. Here the CDR3 DNA reads TGTGCCAGCAGTTTATTTTCAGGTTATGGCTACACCTTC.

This chain uses TRBV9 with TRBJ2-3, with 7 bases that match TRBD2. V lost 7 bases to trimming and J lost 4 bases; unmatched junction nucleotides: 12. This CDR3 region has 15 residues. Germline values: CDR1 SGDLS, CDR2 YYNGEE. The CDR3 DNA reads TGTGCCAGCGCCCAGACGGGAGGTGGGGCAGATACGCAGTATTTT. This sequence encodes CASAQTGGGADTQYF.

The chain couples TRBV11-2 to TRBJ1-3; 8 nucleotides match TRBD1. With V trimmed by 6 bases and J by 1 base, 14 bases remained unmatched. Germline-derived CDR1 and CDR2 are SGHAT and FQNNGV. The CDR3 runs to 18 residues. CDR3 amino acids: CASRPLPGQDPSGNTIYF. In DNA form, the CDR3 reads TGTGCCAGCAGGCCACTTCCGGGACAGGACCCTTCTGGAAACACCATATATTTT. Together with reference TRBV11-2 and TRBJ1-3, the CDR3 gives the full variable domain: EAGVAQSPRYKIIEKRQSVAFWCNPISGHATLYWYQQILGQGPKLLIQFQNNGVVDDSQLPKDRFSAERLKGVDSTLKIQPAKLEDSAVYLCASRPLPGQDPSGNTIYFGEGSWLTVV.

This clone has a single count. The genes are TRBV19 and TRBJ2-3; a weak D match, TRBD2 (7 bases). The CDR3 spans 15 residues. Germline V gives CDR1 LNHDA, CDR2 SQIVND (reference sequence). The V and J ends lost 1 base and 8 bases respectively, with 16 bases between them. This CDR3 is CASSIGRGPTPTQYF. As DNA, the CDR3 is TGTGCCAGTAGTATAGGGCGGGGGCCTACCCCTACGCAGTATTTT.

This rearrangement joins TRBV4-1 to TRBJ2-7; 9 bases line up with TRBD2. J was trimmed by 3 bases and V by 0 bases; bases with no gene match: 3. This CDR3 spans 15 amino acids. Germline CDR1 reads MGHRA; CDR2 reads YSYEKL. CDR3 in amino acids: CASSQERGGSYEQYF. The CDR3 DNA sequence: TGCGCCAGCAGCCAAGAGCGGGGGGGAAGCTACGAGCAGTACTTC.

The chain employs TRBV28 and TRBJ1-2; D gene unclear. The V gene lost 5 bases and the J gene lost 4 bases, with 14 bases spanning the gap. Germline V CDR1 and CDR2: MDHEN, SYDVKM. The CDR3 has 14 residues. The CDR3 loop is CASSMVQNSYGYTF. CDR3 nucleotides: TGTGCCAGCAGTATGGTACAAAATTCCTATGGCTACACCTTC.

The chain couples TRBV3-1 (or the pseudogene TRBV3-2) to TRBJ1-4, with 7 bases aligning to TRBD1. Germline-derived CDR1 and CDR2 are LGHDT and YNNKEL (reference sequence). Trimming took 4 bases from V and 7 from J; bases not matched to a gene: 6. The CDR3 has 14 amino acids. CDR3 DNA sequence: TGTGCCAGCAGCCCCAGACAGGGTGGTGAAAAACTGTTTTTT. Translating gives CASSPRQGGEKLFF.

V gene TRBV10-1 combines with J gene TRBJ2-5; possible D gene TRBD1, 5 bases. V lost 5 bases, J lost 6 bases, and 13 bases lay in between. Germline V gene data show CDR1 as WNHNN and CDR2 as SYGVQD (reference sequence). The CDR3 consists of 13 residues. CDR3 DNA: TGCGCCAGCAGTTCGGGTCAGGGTCAGACCCAGTACTTC. It specifies CASSSGQGQTQYF.

V gene TRBV11-2 combines with J gene TRBJ1-1; D perhaps matches TRBD1 (5 bases). Germline V CDR1 and CDR2: SGHAT, FQNNGV. The CDR3 sequence is 11 residues long. The V end was cut by 5 bases, the J end by 8 bases, with 9 bases between. Here the CDR3 DNA reads TGTGCCAGCAGCACAGGTACGGAAGCTTTCTTT. Translation: CASSTGTEAFF.

This clone was seen a handful of times. This chain links TRBV18 with TRBJ2-2; 10 bases agree with TRBD1. V trimming: 3 bases; J trimming: 7 bases; junction bases outside the gene matches: 2. Germline V CDR1 and CDR2: KGHSH, LQKENI. The CDR3 runs to 14 residues. CDR3 residues: CASSPGQGNGELFF. The CDR3 DNA sequence: TGTGCCAGCTCACCGGGACAGGGGAACGGGGAGCTGTTTTTT.

The rearrangement joins TRBV3-1 (or the pseudogene TRBV3-2) to TRBJ2-1; D not resolved. The CDR3 runs 14 residues. Germline V gene data show CDR1 as LGHDT and CDR2 as YNNKEL (reference sequence). Trimming removed 0 bases from V and 4 bases from J, with 7 bases in between. CDR3 sequence reads: CASSQDTIYNEQFF. CDR3 DNA: TGTGCCAGCAGCCAAGATACTATTTACAATGAGCAGTTCTTC.

The rearrangement uses TRBV7-3 and TRBJ2-1; 9 nucleotides align to TRBD2. The CDR3 runs 14 residues. Trimming cost V 2 bases and J 5 bases; bases outside gene matches: 1. Germline V gene data show CDR1 as SGHTA and CDR2 as FQGTGA. CDR3 nucleotides: TGTGCCAGCAGCTTAGCGGGAGGGGACAATGAGCAGTTCTTC. This gives the protein CASSLAGGDNEQFF.

The genes are TRBV6-1 and TRBJ2-7; TRBD2 matches 8 bases. The CDR3 length is 16 residues. CDR1 and CDR2 (germline): MNHNS, SASEGT. Trimming cost V 2 bases and J 0 bases; bases outside gene matches: 6. CDR3 coding DNA: TGTGCCAGCAGTGAATATCTAGCGGGTCTCTCCTACGAGCAGTACTTC. This codes for CASSEYLAGLSYEQYF.

The genes are TRBV2 and TRBJ2-2; 11 bases fit TRBD1. Germline loops: CDR1 SNHLY, CDR2 FYNNEI. V dropped 3 bases and J dropped 0; count of bases not matched to a gene: 3. CDR3 length equals 17 residues. The CDR3 DNA follows: TGTGCCAGCAGTGACCCGGGACAGGGGGCGAACACCGGGGAGCTGTTTTTT. Amino acid sequence: CASSDPGQGANTGELFF.

The V and J genes are TRBV2 and TRBJ1-2; tentative D call: TRBD1 (5 bases). Looked up from germline, CDR1 is SNHLY and CDR2 is FYNNEI. CDR3 length: 14 amino acids. V was trimmed by 1 base and J by 9 bases, leaving 15 bases between them. CDR3 nucleotide sequence: TGTGCCAGCAGTGAAGGCGGAGGGGCCTTTAGCTACACCTTC. Its translation: CASSEGGGAFSYTF.

The chain recombines TRBV19 with TRBJ1-3; D unresolved. CDR3 length: 14 residues. V shed 3 bases and J shed 5 bases, with 11 bases lying between them. Germline lookup yields CDR1 LNHDA and CDR2 SQIVND (reference sequence). This CDR3 is CASSMWRERNTIYF. Written as DNA, the CDR3 is TGTGCCAGTAGTATGTGGAGAGAGAGAAACACCATATATTTT. Together with reference TRBV19 and TRBJ1-3, the CDR3 gives the full variable domain: DGGITQSPKYLFRKEGQNVTLSCEQNLNHDAMYWYRQDPGQGLRLIYYSQIVNDFQKGDIAEGYSVSREKKESFPLTVTSAQKNPTAFYLCASSMWRERNTIYFGEGSWLTVV.

A single count supports this clone. The CDR3 DNA sequence: TGTGCCATCAGTGAGTCCCTCTCCCCGACAGGGGTTTCGTACGAGCAGTACTTC. Translating it yields CAISESLSPTGVSYEQYF. The rearrangement joins TRBV10-3 to TRBJ2-7, with 8 positions matching TRBD1. J lost 4 bases, V lost 0 bases, and 14 bases had no gene match. This CDR3 region has 18 residues. Germline-derived CDR1 and CDR2 are ENHRY and SYGVKD.

This chain joins TRBV6-1 and TRBJ2-3, with 10 bases that match TRBD2. Trimming took 3 bases from V and 9 from J; bases not matched to a gene: 6. Germline assignment: CDR1 MNHNS and CDR2 SASEGT. This CDR3 is built from 14 residues. The CDR3 loop reads CASSDTAGGLTQYF. The CDR3 DNA reads TGTGCCAGCAGTGATACAGCGGGAGGGCTCACGCAGTATTTT.